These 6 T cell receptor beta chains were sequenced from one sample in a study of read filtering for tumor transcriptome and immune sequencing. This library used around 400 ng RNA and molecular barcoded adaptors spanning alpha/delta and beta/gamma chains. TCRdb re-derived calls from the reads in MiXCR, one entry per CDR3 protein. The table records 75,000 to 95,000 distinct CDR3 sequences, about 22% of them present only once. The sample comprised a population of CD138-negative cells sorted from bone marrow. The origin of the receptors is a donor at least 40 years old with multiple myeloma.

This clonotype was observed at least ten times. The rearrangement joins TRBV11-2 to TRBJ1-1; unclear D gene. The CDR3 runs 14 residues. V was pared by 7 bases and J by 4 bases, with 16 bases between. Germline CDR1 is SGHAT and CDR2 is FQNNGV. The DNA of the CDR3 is TGTGCCAGCAAAACCGGGCGTCCGGGCACTGAAGCTTTCTTT. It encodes CASKTGRPGTEAFF.

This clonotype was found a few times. CDR3 in amino acids: CASSPREQGSTGNTIYF. The DNA of the CDR3 is TGTGCCAGCTCACCAAGGGAACAGGGGTCTACTGGAAACACCATATATTTT. The V and J genes are TRBV18 and TRBJ1-3, with 7 bases matching TRBD1. Germline V gene lookup returns CDR1 KGHSH and CDR2 LQKENI. The CDR3 has 17 residues. Unmatched junction bases numbered 9, after V lost 2 bases and J lost 2 bases.

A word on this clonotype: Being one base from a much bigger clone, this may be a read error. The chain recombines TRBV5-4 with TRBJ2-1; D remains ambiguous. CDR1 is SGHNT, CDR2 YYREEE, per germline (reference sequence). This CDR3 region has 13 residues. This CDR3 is CASSFASYSEQFF. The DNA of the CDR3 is TGTGCCAGCAGCTTCGCCAGTTACAGTGAGCAGTTCTTC.

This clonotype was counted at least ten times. The CDR3 bases are TGTGCCAGCAGGGTGTCCGGGGAGCTGTTTTTT. As protein: CASRVSGELFF. V usage is TRBV2 and J usage is TRBJ2-2; D is undetermined. This CDR3 spans 11 amino acids. Germline lookup yields CDR1 SNHLY and CDR2 FYNNEI. With 6 bases removed from V and 6 bases from J, the gap between germline ends came to 5 bases.

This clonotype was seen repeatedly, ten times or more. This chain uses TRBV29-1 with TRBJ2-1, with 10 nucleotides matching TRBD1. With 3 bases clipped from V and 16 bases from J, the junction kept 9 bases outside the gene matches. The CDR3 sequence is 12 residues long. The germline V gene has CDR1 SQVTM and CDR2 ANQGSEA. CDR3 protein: CSVDPGQGKGFF. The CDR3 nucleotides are TGCAGCGTTGATCCGGGACAGGGGAAGGGATTCTTC.

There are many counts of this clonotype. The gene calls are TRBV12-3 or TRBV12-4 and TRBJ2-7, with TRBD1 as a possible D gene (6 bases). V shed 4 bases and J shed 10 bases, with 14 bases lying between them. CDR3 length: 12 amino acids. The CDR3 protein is CASSSQDSLQYF. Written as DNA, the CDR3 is TGTGCCAGCAGTTCCCAGGACAGCCTCCAGTACTTC.